This entry is about one TCR beta chain. One end of the junction does not line up with germline, which may come from a read error. The CDR3 is 14 residues long. Germline CDR1 MNHEY, CDR2 SMNVEV (reference sequence). The data are from a study of molecular identifiers for immune sequencing clone quantification. Previously described methods and listed TCR primers were employed for the bulk TCR libraries. From the PCR reads, TCRdb called clonotypes with MiXCR, one entry per CDR3 protein. Among some 93,000 distinct CDR3 sequences listed, roughly a fifth were seen once. The specimen sequenced was naive CD8+ T cells from blood, with Jurkat cell RNA spiked in. Documented subset: FACS-sorted CD8+CD4-CCR7+CD45RA+ naive T cells. The chain has TRBV27 and TRBJ1-2; no reliable D call. This receptor was obtained from a human donor in good health. Some libraries in this study had Jurkat cell RNA spiked in. The CDR3 DNA reads TGTGCCGGCAGAGCTCTGGGATCTAACTATGGCTACACCTTC. This encodes CAGRALGSNYGYTF.